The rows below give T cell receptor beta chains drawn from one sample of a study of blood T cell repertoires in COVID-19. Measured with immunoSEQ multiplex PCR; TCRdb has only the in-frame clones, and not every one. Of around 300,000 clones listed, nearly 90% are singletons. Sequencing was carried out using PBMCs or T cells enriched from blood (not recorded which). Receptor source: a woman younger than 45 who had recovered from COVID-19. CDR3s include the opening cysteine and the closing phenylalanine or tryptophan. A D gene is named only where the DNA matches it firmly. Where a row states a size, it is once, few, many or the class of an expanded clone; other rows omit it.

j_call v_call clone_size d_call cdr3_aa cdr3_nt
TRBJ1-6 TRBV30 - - CAWSAERQSSYNSPLHF TGTGCCTGGAGTGCCGAGCGACAGAGCTCCTATAATTCACCCCTCCACTTT
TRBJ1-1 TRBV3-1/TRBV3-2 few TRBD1 CASSQVEQGACAFF TGTGCCAGCAGCCAAGTAGAACAGGGGGCTTGTGCTTTCTTT
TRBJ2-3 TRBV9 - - CASSATRGRGVNTDTQYF TGTGCCAGCAGCGCCACGAGGGGGCGCGGGGTAAATACAGATACGCAGTATTTT
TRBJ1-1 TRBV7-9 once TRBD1 CASSLKQGGNTEAFF TGTGCCAGCAGCTTAAAGCAGGGGGGGAACACTGAAGCTTTCTTT
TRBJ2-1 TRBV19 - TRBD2 CASRGGLHEQFF TGTGCCAGCCGGGGGGGCCTGCATGAGCAGTTCTTC
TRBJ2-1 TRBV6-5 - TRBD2 CASSYSIAGGDNEQFF TGTGCCAGCAGTTACTCGATTGCGGGGGGCGACAATGAGCAGTTCTTC
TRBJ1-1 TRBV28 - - CASSLRTDLRLTEAFF TGTGCCAGCAGCTTAAGGACAGATCTTCGACTCACTGAAGCTTTCTTT
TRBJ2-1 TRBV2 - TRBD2 CASSPGWLAGNEQFF TGTGCCAGCAGTCCTGGGTGGCTAGCGGGCAATGAGCAGTTCTTC
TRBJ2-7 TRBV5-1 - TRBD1 CASSLRPSGQGSYEQYF TGCGCCAGCAGCCTTAGGCCCTCTGGACAGGGGAGCTACGAGCAGTACTTC
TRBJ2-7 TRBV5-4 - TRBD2 CASSLAPSGSYEQYF TGTGCCAGCAGCTTGGCCCCTAGCGGGAGTTACGAGCAGTACTTC
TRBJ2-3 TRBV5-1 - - CASRLGGVSTDTQYF TGCGCCAGCAGGTTGGGGGGCGTTAGCACAGATACGCAGTATTTT
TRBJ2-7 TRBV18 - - CASSLRQDYEQYF TGTGCCAGCTCACTCCGACAGGACTACGAGCAGTACTTC
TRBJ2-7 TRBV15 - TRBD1 CATSGGQGLTYEQYF TGTGCCACCAGCGGAGGACAGGGTTTGACCTACGAGCAGTACTTC